This T cell receptor beta chain comes out of a study of CD4 T cells in relation to SARS-CoV-2 and coronaviruses. The CDR3 spans 11 residues. CDR1 and CDR2 (germline): LNHDA, SQIVND (reference sequence). Unexposed donor CD4+ T cells date from about 2011-2018, before the COVID-19 pandemic. Isolation of CD4+ T cells took place after roughly nine days in culture. Each well had about 2.2 million PBMCs in around 5.3% human AB serum with IL-2. Assay used: immunoSEQ multiplex PCR; TCRdb lists only in-frame clones, some missing. The repertoire has roughly 20,000 clones, almost 75% of them found once; the top ten carry roughly 20%. In its sample, this clone was seen a few times. No antigen is known for it. The junction does not match germline at one end; this may be a read error.

The source material was CD4+ T cells from PBMCs, cultured in vitro. The sequence came from a human donor in good health. The chain links TRBV19 to TRBJ1-1, with TRBD1 matching 12 bases. CDR3 protein: CASIGTGGCFF. The CDR3 DNA follows: TGTGCCAGTATAGGGACAGGGGGCTGCTTTTTC. The variable domain in full, with the rest retrieved from reference TRBV19 and TRBJ1-1, is DGGITQSPKYLFRKEGQNVTLSCEQNLNHDAMYWYRQDPGQGLRLIYYSQIVNDFQKGDIAEGYSVSREKKESFPLTVTSAQKNPTAFYLCASIGTGGCFFGQGTRLTVV.